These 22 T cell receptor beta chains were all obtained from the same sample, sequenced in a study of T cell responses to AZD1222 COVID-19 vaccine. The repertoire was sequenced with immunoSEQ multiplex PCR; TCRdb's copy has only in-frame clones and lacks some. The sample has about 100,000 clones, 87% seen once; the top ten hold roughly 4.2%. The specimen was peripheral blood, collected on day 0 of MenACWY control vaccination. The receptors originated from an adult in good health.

This chain's CDR3 is CASVNSRGGNTEAFF. The DNA of the CDR3 is TGTGCCAGCGTTAACTCCCGAGGAGGAAACACTGAAGCTTTCTTT. The V call is TRBV18, the J call TRBJ1-1; D unresolved. Trimming took 8 bases from V and 2 from J, leaving 18 bases between them. In germline, CDR1 is KGHSH, CDR2 LQKENI. There are 15 residues in the CDR3.

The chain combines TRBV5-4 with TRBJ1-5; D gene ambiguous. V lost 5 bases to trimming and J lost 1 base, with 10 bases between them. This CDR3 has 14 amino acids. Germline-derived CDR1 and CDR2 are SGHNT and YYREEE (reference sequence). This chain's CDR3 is CASSSDKSNQPQHF. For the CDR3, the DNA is TGTGCCAGCAGTTCCGACAAGAGCAATCAGCCCCAGCATTTT.

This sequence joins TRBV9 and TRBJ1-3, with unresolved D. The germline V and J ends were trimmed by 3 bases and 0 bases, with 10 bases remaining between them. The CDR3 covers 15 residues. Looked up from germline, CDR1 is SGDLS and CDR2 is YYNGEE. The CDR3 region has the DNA TGTGCCAGCAGCGGACTACAGAGCTCTGGAAACACCATATATTTT. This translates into CASSGLQSSGNTIYF.

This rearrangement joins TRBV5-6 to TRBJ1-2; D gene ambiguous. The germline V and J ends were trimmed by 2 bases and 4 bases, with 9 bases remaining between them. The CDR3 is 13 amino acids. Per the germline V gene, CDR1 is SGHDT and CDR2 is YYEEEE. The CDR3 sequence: CASSFGYGYGYTF. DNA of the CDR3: TGTGCCAGCAGCTTTGGGTACGGCTATGGCTACACCTTC.

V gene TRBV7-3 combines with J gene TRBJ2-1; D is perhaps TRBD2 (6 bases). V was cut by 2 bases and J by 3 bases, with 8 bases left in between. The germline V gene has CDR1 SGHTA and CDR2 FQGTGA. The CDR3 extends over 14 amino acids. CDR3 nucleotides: TGTGCCAGCAGCTTACGGGGGAACTACAATGAGCAGTTCTTC. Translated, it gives CASSLRGNYNEQFF.

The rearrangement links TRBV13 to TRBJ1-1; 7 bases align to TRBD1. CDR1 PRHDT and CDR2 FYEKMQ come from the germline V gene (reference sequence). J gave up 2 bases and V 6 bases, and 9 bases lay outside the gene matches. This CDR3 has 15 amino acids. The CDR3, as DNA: TGTGCCAGCAGTTCTAGACAGGGCCTCAACACTGAAGCTTTCTTT. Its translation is CASSSRQGLNTEAFF.

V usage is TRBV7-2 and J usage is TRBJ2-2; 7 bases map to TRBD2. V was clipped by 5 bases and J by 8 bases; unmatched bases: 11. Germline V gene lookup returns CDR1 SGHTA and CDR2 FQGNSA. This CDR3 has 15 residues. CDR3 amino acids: CASSPRTSLEGELFF. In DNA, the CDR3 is TGTGCCAGCAGCCCCCGGACTAGTCTTGAGGGGGAGCTGTTTTTT.

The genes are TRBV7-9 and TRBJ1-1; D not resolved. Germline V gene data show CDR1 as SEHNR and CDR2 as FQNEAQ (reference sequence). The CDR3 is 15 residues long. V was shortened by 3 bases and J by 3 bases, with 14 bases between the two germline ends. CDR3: CASSFSGPRDTEAFF. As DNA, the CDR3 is TGTGCCAGCAGCTTCTCTGGGCCCCGGGACACTGAAGCTTTCTTT. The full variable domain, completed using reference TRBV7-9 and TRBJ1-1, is DTGVSQNPRHKITKRGQNVTFRCDPISEHNRLYWYRQTLGQGPEFLTYFQNEAQLEKSRLLSDRFSAERPKGSFSTLEIQRTEQGDSAMYLCASSFSGPRDTEAFFGQGTRLTVV.

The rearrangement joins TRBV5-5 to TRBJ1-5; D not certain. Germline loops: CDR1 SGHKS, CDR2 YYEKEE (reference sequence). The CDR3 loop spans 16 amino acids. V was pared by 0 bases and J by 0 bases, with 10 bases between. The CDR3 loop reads CASSLGTDYSNQPQHF. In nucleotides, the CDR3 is TGTGCCAGCAGCTTGGGGACGGACTATAGCAATCAGCCCCAGCATTTT. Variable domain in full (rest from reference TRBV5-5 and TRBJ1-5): DAGVTQSPTHLIKTRGQQVTLRCSPISGHKSVSWYQQVLGQGPQFIFQYYEKEERGRGNFPDRFSARQFPNYSSELNVNALLLGDSALYLCASSLGTDYSNQPQHFGDGTRLSIL.

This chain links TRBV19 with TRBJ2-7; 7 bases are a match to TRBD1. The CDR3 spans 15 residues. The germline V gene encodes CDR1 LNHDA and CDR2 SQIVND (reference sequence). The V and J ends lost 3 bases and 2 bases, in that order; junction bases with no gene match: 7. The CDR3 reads CASSIRGYPAYEQYF. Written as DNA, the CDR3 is TGTGCCAGTAGTATCAGGGGGTACCCTGCCTACGAGCAGTACTTC. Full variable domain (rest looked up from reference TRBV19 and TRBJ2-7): DGGITQSPKYLFRKEGQNVTLSCEQNLNHDAMYWYRQDPGQGLRLIYYSQIVNDFQKGDIAEGYSVSREKKESFPLTVTSAQKNPTAFYLCASSIRGYPAYEQYFGPGTRLTVT.

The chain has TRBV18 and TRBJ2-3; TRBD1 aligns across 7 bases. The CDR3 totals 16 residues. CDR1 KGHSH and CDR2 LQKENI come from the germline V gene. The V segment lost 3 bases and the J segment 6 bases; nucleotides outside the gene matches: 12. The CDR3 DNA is TGTGCCAGCTCACCCCGACAGGGATCCTTGAGGGATACGCAGTATTTT. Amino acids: CASSPRQGSLRDTQYF.

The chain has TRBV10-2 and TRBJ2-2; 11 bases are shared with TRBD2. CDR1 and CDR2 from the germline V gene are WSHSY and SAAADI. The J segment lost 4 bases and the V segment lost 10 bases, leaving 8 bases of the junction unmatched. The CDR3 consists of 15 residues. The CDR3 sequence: CATIAGGSPTGELFF. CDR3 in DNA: TGCGCCACTATAGCGGGAGGGAGCCCCACCGGGGAGCTGTTTTTT.

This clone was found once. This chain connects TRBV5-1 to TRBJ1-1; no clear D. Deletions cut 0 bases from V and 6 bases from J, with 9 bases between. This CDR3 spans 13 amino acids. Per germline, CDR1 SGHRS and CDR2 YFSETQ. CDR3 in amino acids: CASSLEVGAEAFF. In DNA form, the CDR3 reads TGCGCCAGCAGCTTGGAGGTCGGAGCTGAAGCTTTCTTT. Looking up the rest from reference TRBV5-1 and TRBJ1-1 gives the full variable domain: KAGVTQTPRYLIKTRGQQVTLSCSPISGHRSVSWYQQTPGQGLQFLFEYFSETQRNKGNFPGRFSGRQFSNSRSEMNVSTLELGDSALYLCASSLEVGAEAFFGQGTRLTVV.

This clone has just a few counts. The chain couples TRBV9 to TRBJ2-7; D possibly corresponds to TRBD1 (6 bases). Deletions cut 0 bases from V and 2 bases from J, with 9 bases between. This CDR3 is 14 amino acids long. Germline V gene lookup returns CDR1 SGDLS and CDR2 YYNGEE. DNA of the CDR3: TGTGCCAGCAGCGTAGGAACAGGGACCTACGAGCAGTACTTC. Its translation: CASSVGTGTYEQYF. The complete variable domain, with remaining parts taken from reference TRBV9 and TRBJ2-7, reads DSGVTQTPKHLITATGQRVTLRCSPRSGDLSVYWYQQSLDQGLQFLIQYYNGEERAKGNILERFSAQQFPDLHSELNLSSLELGDSALYFCASSVGTGTYEQYFGPGTRLTVT.

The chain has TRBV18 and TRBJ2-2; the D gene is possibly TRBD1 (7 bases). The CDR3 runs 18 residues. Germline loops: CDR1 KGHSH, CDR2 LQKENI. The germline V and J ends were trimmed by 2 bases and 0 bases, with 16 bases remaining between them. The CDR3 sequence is CASSPRRDSSPNTGELFF. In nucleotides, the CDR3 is TGTGCCAGCTCACCAAGGCGGGACAGCTCTCCGAACACCGGGGAGCTGTTTTTT.

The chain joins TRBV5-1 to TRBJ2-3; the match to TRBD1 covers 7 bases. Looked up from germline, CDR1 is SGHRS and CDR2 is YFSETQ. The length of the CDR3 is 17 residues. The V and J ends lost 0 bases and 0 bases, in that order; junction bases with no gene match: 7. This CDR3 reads CASSLVPDRTSTDTQYF. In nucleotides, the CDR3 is TGCGCCAGCAGCTTGGTGCCGGACAGGACAAGCACAGATACGCAGTATTTT.

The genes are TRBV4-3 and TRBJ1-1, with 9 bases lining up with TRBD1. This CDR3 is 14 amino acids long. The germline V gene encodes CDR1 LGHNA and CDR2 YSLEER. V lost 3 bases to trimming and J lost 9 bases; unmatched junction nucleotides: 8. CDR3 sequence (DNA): TGCGCCAGCAGCCAGGAGGACAGGGGTCTTCAAGCTTTCTTT. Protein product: CASSQEDRGLQAFF.

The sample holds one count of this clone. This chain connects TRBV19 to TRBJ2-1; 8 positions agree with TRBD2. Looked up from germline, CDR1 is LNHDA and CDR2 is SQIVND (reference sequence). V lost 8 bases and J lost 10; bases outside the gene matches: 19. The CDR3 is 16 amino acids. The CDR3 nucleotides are TGTGCCAGTGGCTCCGTCTCGACTAGCGCGGCCGAGGAGCAGTTCTTC. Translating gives CASGSVSTSAAEEQFF.

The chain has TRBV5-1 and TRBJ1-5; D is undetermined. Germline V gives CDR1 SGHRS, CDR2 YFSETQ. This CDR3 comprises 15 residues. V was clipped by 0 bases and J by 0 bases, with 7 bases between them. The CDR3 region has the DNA TGCGCCAGCAGCTTGGACGGGGATAGCAATCAGCCCCAGCATTTT. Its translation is CASSLDGDSNQPQHF.

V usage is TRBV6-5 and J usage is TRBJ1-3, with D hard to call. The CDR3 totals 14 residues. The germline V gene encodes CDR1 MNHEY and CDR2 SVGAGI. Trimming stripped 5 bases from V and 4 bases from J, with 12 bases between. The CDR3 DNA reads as TGTGCCAGCAGTCGGGAGAGTAGGGGAAACACCATATATTTT. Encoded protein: CASSRESRGNTIYF.

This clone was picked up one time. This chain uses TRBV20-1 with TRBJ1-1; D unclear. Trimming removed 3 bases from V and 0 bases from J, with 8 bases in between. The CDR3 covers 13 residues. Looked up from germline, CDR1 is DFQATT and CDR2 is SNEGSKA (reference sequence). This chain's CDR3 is CSASGWVNTEAFF. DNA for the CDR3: TGCAGTGCTAGTGGATGGGTGAACACTGAAGCTTTCTTT.

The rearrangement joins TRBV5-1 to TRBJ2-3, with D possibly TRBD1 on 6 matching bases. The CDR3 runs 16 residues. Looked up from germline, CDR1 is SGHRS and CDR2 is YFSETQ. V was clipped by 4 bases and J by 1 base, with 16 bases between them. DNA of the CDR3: TGCGCCAGCAGCCTAGAAAATCGACAGGGCACAGATACGCAGTATTTT. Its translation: CASSLENRQGTDTQYF. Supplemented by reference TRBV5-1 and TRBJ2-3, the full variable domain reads KAGVTQTPRYLIKTRGQQVTLSCSPISGHRSVSWYQQTPGQGLQFLFEYFSETQRNKGNFPGRFSGRQFSNSRSEMNVSTLELGDSALYLCASSLENRQGTDTQYFGPGTRLTVL.